The 21 T cell receptor beta chains below were found in one sample sequenced in a study of blood T cell repertoires in COVID-19. Data came from immunoSEQ multiplex PCR; TCRdb stores just in-frame clones and leaves some out. Of some 400,000 clones in the sample, 90% are singletons; the top ten hold about 6.8%. The specimen sequenced was peripheral blood. The receptor source for this set is a man in his late teens or twenties with active or convalescent COVID-19.

The chain has TRBV6-6 and TRBJ1-5, with no clear D. Per the germline V gene, CDR1 is MNHNY and CDR2 is SVGAGI (reference sequence). V dropped 5 bases and J dropped 5 bases, with 16 bases sitting between them. This CDR3 is built from 15 residues. CDR3 sequence reads: CASSGPRVGDQPQHF. CDR3 DNA sequence: TGTGCCAGCAGTGGTCCTCGGGTCGGGGATCAGCCCCAGCATTTT.

The chain carries TRBV6-5 and TRBJ1-1; a possible D gene is TRBD1 (5 bases). This CDR3 is built from 14 residues. Germline lookup yields CDR1 MNHEY and CDR2 SVGAGI. Trimming took off 4 bases at V and 1 base at J, with 10 bases between the two ends. Here the CDR3 DNA reads TGTGCCAGCAGTTCGGGACTCAGGAACACTGAAGCTTTCTTT. It translates to CASSSGLRNTEAFF.

The gene calls are TRBV6-2 or TRBV6-3 and TRBJ1-2, with a possible D match to TRBD1 (5 bases). The V gene's germline CDR1 is MNHEY and CDR2 SVGEGT. The V end lost 3 bases, the J end lost 8 bases, and 13 bases lay between the germline ends. This CDR3 spans 13 amino acids. As DNA, the CDR3 is TGTGCCAGCAGTTATCGGGGAGGGACCGGCTACACCTTC. Protein: CASSYRGGTGYTF.

The genes are TRBV5-1 and TRBJ2-1; 9 nucleotides align to TRBD1. Germline trimming cut 1 base from V and 9 bases from J; bases unmatched to any gene: 8. This CDR3 is 15 amino acids long. Germline values: CDR1 SGHRS, CDR2 YFSETQ. CDR3 DNA sequence: TGCGCCAGCAGCTTGCAGGACAGGGGTCTTAGTGAGCAGTTCTTC. It yields the protein CASSLQDRGLSEQFF. The full variable domain, rest sourced from reference TRBV5-1 and TRBJ2-1, is KAGVTQTPRYLIKTRGQQVTLSCSPISGHRSVSWYQQTPGQGLQFLFEYFSETQRNKGNFPGRFSGRQFSNSRSEMNVSTLELGDSALYLCASSLQDRGLSEQFFGPGTRLTVL.

This clone appeared many times. The chain carries TRBV28 and TRBJ1-4; D gene ambiguous. V was cut by 3 bases and J by 10 bases, with 21 bases left in between. The CDR3 sequence is 16 residues long. Germline CDR1 MDHEN, CDR2 SYDVKM. The chain's CDR3 is CASSFPVGVNRGKLFF. The CDR3 nucleotides read TGTGCCAGCAGTTTCCCGGTCGGGGTCAATCGTGGAAAACTGTTTTTT.

The chain uses TRBV12-3 or TRBV12-4 and TRBJ1-1; D is ambiguous. This CDR3 is 11 amino acids long. V lost 6 bases and J lost 4, with 6 bases in between. The CDR3 nucleotides are TGTGCCAGCAGCCCCGGCACTGAAGCTTTCTTT. Amino acids: CASSPGTEAFF.

The chain has TRBV29-1 and TRBJ2-7; the match to TRBD1 covers 7 bases. V trimming: 6 bases; J trimming: 4 bases; junction bases outside the gene matches: 12. This CDR3 contains 14 residues. Germline V CDR1 and CDR2: SQVTM, ANQGSEA. The CDR3 nucleotides read TGCAGCGTCCTCGGACAGGAACCACTATACGAGCAGTACTTC. This codes for CSVLGQEPLYEQYF.

The chain links TRBV7-2 to TRBJ1-2; D gene unclear. The V gene's germline CDR1 is SGHTA and CDR2 FQGNSA. This CDR3 has 13 amino acids. Trimming left V 1 base short and J 3 bases short, with 6 bases between. The CDR3 protein is CASSLELHYGYTF. The CDR3 nucleotides read TGTGCCAGCAGCTTAGAGCTCCACTATGGCTACACCTTC.

The chain employs TRBV28 and TRBJ2-3; TRBD1 matches 9 bases. Germline CDR1 reads MDHEN; CDR2 reads SYDVKM. Unmatched junction bases numbered 7, after V lost 4 bases and J lost 2 bases. The CDR3 spans 16 residues. The CDR3 is CASSSPGQGTTDTQYF. The CDR3, as DNA: TGTGCCAGCAGTTCCCCGGGACAGGGAACCACAGATACGCAGTATTTT.

The rearrangement uses TRBV19 and TRBJ2-2; maybe TRBD2 (6 bases). V was clipped by 7 bases and J by 1 base, with 22 bases between them. The CDR3 contains 18 residues. Germline V gene sequence: CDR1 LNHDA, CDR2 SQIVND (reference sequence). The chain's CDR3 is CASTRSALADQNTGELFF. The CDR3 DNA reads TGTGCCAGTACCCGATCCGCCTTAGCGGATCAGAACACCGGGGAGCTGTTTTTT.

This clone was found a few times. The rearrangement links TRBV13 to TRBJ2-1; 7 nucleotides align to TRBD2. CDR3 length equals 18 residues. V was clipped by 2 bases and J by 0 bases; unmatched bases: 10. Germline CDR1 reads PRHDT; CDR2 reads FYEKMQ (reference sequence). This chain's CDR3 is CASSLWGGGGGSYNEQFF. The CDR3 nucleotides are TGTGCCAGCAGCTTATGGGGTGGTGGCGGGGGCTCCTACAATGAGCAGTTCTTC. The complete variable domain, with remaining parts taken from reference TRBV13 and TRBJ2-1, reads AAGVIQSPRHLIKEKRETATLKCYPIPRHDTVYWYQQGPGQDPQFLISFYEKMQSDKGSIPDRFSAQQFSDYHSELNMSSLELGDSALYFCASSLWGGGGGSYNEQFFGPGTRLTVL.

The chain is built from TRBV28 and TRBJ1-5, with 10 nucleotides matching TRBD1. Per the germline V gene, CDR1 is MDHEN and CDR2 is SYDVKM. This CDR3 has 14 residues. The J segment lost 5 bases and the V segment lost 5 bases, leaving 3 bases of the junction unmatched. DNA for the CDR3: TGTGCCAGCAGTAGGGACAGGGGATATCAGCCCCAGCATTTT. It codes for CASSRDRGYQPQHF.

The chain couples TRBV7-3 to TRBJ1-4; tentatively, D is TRBD1 (6 bases). In germline, CDR1 is SGHTA, CDR2 FQGTGA. The CDR3 is made up of 18 amino acids. Trimming pared 1 base from V and 4 bases from J, leaving 19 bases between. CDR3: CASSLRLGTGKINEKLFF. The CDR3 nucleotides read TGTGCCAGCAGCTTAAGGTTGGGCACAGGGAAGATTAATGAAAAACTGTTTTTT.

The genes are TRBV18 and TRBJ1-1, with 7 positions matching TRBD1. J lost 4 bases, V lost 5 bases, and 7 bases had no gene match. Germline CDR1 KGHSH, CDR2 LQKENI. This CDR3 contains 14 residues. This chain's CDR3 is CASSAGQAGTEAFF. The CDR3 region has the DNA TGTGCCAGCTCAGCCGGACAGGCTGGCACTGAAGCTTTCTTT.

This chain joins TRBV28 and TRBJ2-3; D perhaps matches TRBD2 (5 bases). CDR1 MDHEN and CDR2 SYDVKM come from the germline V gene. There are 13 residues in the CDR3. V lost 11 bases and J 3 bases, leaving 15 bases between the germline ends. The CDR3 loop is CALRGPVTDTQYF. The CDR3 DNA reads as TGTGCCCTCCGGGGTCCTGTTACAGATACGCAGTATTTT.

The V and J genes are TRBV5-1 and TRBJ2-3; 11 bases agree with TRBD1. The germline CDR1 and CDR2 sequences are SGHRS and YFSETQ. The CDR3 spans 16 residues. The ends lost 3 bases at V and 3 bases at J; junction bases unmatched: 6. For the CDR3, the DNA is TGCGCCAGCAGCTCAGGACAGGGGGCGTATACAGATACGCAGTATTTT. Protein: CASSSGQGAYTDTQYF.

This chain joins TRBV27 and TRBJ2-1, with 15 nucleotides matching TRBD2. V shed 3 bases, J shed 7 bases, and the junction held 4 bases outside the gene matches. The CDR3 has 16 amino acids. Germline-derived CDR1 and CDR2 are MNHEY and SMNVEV (reference sequence). The CDR3 loop reads CASSLGGTSGRNEQFF. In nucleotides, the CDR3 is TGTGCCAGCAGTTTGGGCGGGACTAGCGGGAGGAATGAGCAGTTCTTC.

This chain uses TRBV20-1 with TRBJ2-1; weak D call: TRBD1 (7 bases). There are 10 residues in the CDR3. Trimming cost V 6 bases and J 12 bases, with 12 bases left between them. Per the germline V gene, CDR1 is DFQATT and CDR2 is SNEGSKA (reference sequence). As DNA, the CDR3 is TGCAGTGCCAACAGGGGAGGGCAGTTCTTC. Translated, it gives CSANRGGQFF.

The V call is TRBV5-5, the J call TRBJ1-5; D might be TRBD1 (5 bases). V lost 4 bases, J lost 6 bases, and 26 bases lay in between. This CDR3 is built from 18 residues. Germline loops: CDR1 SGHKS, CDR2 YYEKEE (reference sequence). As DNA, the CDR3 is TGTGCCAGCAGCCTCGCCGCGACAGTTGAGCATAGGCGTCAGCCCCAGCATTTT. This codes for CASSLAATVEHRRQPQHF.

This rearrangement joins TRBV4-3 to TRBJ2-7; no clear D. Trimming stripped 0 bases from V and 3 bases from J, with 9 bases between. The CDR3 totals 14 residues. CDR1 and CDR2 from the germline V gene are LGHNA and YSLEER. CDR3 sequence reads: CASSQDLVLYEQYF. The CDR3 region has the DNA TGCGCCAGCAGCCAAGATCTGGTACTCTACGAGCAGTACTTC.

With regard to this clone: Other DNA variants within this sample encode the same CDR3. This chain connects TRBV6-5 to TRBJ2-7, with 9 bases matching TRBD1. J was trimmed by 3 bases and V by 6 bases; bases with no gene match: 3. This CDR3 has 13 residues. Germline CDR1 and CDR2: MNHEY and SVGAGI. The CDR3 here is CASSRGQGYEQYF. The CDR3 region has the DNA TGTGCCAGCAGCAGGGGACAGGGCTACGAGCAGTACTTC.